This TCR beta chain was obtained from a study of blood T cell repertoires in COVID-19. This table comes from immunoSEQ multiplex PCR, and its TCRdb copy is limited to in-frame clones, with some not included. The table records around 170,000 clones, approximately 81% of them present only once. Those enrolled, adults aged 18 to 89 years, came from some 25 US areas. Recovery among Cohort 3 donors was established by two negative PCRs, clearance, or symptom resolution. This clonotype originated in a woman in her forties or fifties who had recovered from COVID-19. Sample: PBMCs or T cells enriched from blood (not recorded which).

CDR3 DNA: TGTGCCAGCAGTCAGTACACCACCCACGGAAACACCATATATTTT. Its translation: CASSQYTTHGNTIYF. J is TRBJ1-3 and V is TRBV7-2; no definite D call. Germline V gene data show CDR1 as SGHTA and CDR2 as FQGNSA. The V gene lost 6 bases and the J gene lost 4 bases, with 16 bases spanning the gap. This CDR3 has 15 residues.